This T cell receptor (beta chain) was captured by sequencing in a study of OX40 agonist ivuxolimab in advanced cancers. Study-level background: From about 23 to 85 years was the age range, with a mean of approximately 63 years, and around 84% were male. Partial responses were achieved by three patients, of whom one had hepatocellular carcinoma and two had cutaneous melanoma.

The data were produced by immunoSEQ multiplex PCR, yet TCRdb's version contains in-frame clones alone and is incomplete. The profile shows about 100,000 clones, under 95% of them singletons. Excluded were patients having autoimmune disease history or systemic immunosuppression. Cycle 7 day 1, cycle 4 day 1, and baseline were the timepoints at which blood was sampled. From germline, CDR1 is KGHSH and CDR2 LQKENI. This CDR3 has 13 amino acids. Trimming removed 3 bases at V and 6 bases at J, with 12 bases between. The sequence was obtained from an adult with an advanced solid tumor such as melanoma, head and neck, liver or kidney cancer. Sequenced here: CD4+ or CD8+ T cells sorted from blood, sampled in a trial of the OX40 agonist ivuxolimab. J is TRBJ2-7 and V is TRBV18; D ambiguous. CDR3 in DNA: TGTGCCAGCTCACCGGCTGTGGGTTTCGAGCAGTACTTC. The encoded protein is CASSPAVGFEQYF. The whole variable domain, filled in from reference TRBV18 and TRBJ2-7, reads NAGVMQNPRHLVRRRGQEARLRCSPMKGHSHVYWYRQLPEEGLKFMVYLQKENIIDESGMPKERFSAEFPKEGPSILRIQQVVRGDSAAYFCASSPAVGFEQYFGPGTRLTVT.